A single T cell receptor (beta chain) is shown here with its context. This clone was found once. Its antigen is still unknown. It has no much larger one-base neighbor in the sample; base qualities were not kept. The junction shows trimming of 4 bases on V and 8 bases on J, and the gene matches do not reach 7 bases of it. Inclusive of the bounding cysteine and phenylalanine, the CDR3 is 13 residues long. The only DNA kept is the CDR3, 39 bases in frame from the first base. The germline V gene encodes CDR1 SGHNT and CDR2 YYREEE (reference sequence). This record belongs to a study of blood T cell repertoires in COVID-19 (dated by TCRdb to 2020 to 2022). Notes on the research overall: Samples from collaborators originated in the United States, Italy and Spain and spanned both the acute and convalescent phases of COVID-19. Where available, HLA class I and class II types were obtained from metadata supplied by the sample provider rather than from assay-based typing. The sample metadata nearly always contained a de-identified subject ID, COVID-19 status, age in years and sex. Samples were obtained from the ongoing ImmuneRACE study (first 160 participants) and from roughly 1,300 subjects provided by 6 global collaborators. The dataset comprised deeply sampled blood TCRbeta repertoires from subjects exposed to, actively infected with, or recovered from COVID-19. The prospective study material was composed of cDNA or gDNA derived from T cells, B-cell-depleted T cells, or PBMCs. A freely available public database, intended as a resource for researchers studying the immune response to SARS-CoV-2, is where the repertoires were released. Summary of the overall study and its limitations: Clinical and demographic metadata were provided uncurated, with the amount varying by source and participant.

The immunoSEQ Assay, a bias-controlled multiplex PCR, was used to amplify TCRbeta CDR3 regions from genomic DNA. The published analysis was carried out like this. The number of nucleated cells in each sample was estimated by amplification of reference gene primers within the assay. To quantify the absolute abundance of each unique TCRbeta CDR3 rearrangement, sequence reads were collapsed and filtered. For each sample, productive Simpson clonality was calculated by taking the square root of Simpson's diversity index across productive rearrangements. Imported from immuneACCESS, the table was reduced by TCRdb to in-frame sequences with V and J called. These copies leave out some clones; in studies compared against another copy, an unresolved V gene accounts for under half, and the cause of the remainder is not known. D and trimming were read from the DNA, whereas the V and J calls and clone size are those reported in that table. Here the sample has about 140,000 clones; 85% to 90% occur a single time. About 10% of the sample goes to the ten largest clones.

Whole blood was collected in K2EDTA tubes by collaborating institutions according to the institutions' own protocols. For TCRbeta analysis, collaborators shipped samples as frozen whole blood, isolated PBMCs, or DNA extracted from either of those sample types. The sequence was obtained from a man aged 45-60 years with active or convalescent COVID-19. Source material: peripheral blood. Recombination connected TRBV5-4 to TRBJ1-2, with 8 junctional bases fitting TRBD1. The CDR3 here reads CASSMDRDFGYTF. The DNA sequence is TGTGCCAGCAGCATGGACAGGGATTTCGGCTACACCTTC.